This T cell receptor (beta chain) came from a study of cytomegalovirus exposure and HLA in healthy donors. A few counts support this clone. Its specificity is not known. The V gene end was trimmed by 2 bases and the J gene end by 5 bases; junction bases not matched to a gene: 7. The CDR3 consists of 15 residues. The germline V gene encodes CDR1 SGHNT and CDR2 YYREEE (reference sequence). General observations from the study: TCR beta V- and J-gene trimming was later associated with a missense DCLRE1C variant. Researchers had no immune exposure information except CMV serostatus available.

Primers for the PCR totalled 60 Vbeta and 13 Jbeta. This table comes from immunoSEQ multiplex PCR, and its TCRdb copy is limited to in-frame clones, with some not included. The profile shows about 150,000 clones, roughly 74% of them singletons. Material: PBMCs. This chain uses TRBV5-4 with TRBJ2-3; 8 bases are shared with TRBD2. The TCR originated in a young man in good health and CMV-seronegative. The CDR3 sequence: CASSFVSGGGDTQYF. The CDR3 bases are TGTGCCAGCAGCTTTGTGAGCGGGGGTGGAGATACGCAGTATTTT.